What follows describes a single T cell receptor beta chain. This entry comes from a study of T cell responses to AZD1222 COVID-19 vaccine. The CDR3 is made up of 16 amino acids. The germline V gene encodes CDR1 SGHNT and CDR2 YYREEE (reference sequence). Unmatched junction bases numbered 8, after V lost 0 bases and J lost 4 bases. TCRdb's table, derived via immunoSEQ multiplex PCR, lists solely in-frame clones and lacks some. The sample contains 100,000 to 130,000 clones, about 90% of which appear only once. This rearrangement joins TRBV5-4 to TRBJ2-5, with 8 bases aligning to TRBD1. The TCR originated in an adult in good health. Sequenced here: peripheral blood, sampled on day 0 of AZD1222 vaccination. The DNA for the CDR3 is TGTGCCAGCAGCTTGGTGACAGGGGTAAAAGCAGAGACCCAGTACTTC. Translating it yields CASSLVTGVKAETQYF.